The present TCR beta chain was sequenced within a study of Graves' ophthalmopathy and Graves' hyperthyroidism. Study-wide points: Blood contained most expanded thyroid clonotypes exceeding 0.001 frequency.

Only newly diagnosed hyperthyroidism patients aged 18 to 65, with under 2 months' duration, were enrolled. Other autoimmune diseases, uncontrolled infections, pregnancy and lactation each led to patient exclusion. This clonotype has only a few counts. Its antigen is as yet unknown. RNA transcripts provided the template for amplifying TCR beta CDR3 regions. An initial RT-PCR round employing HTBI primers preceded a second-round multiplex PCR. TCRdb passed the multiplex PCR reads through MiXCR, listing each CDR3 protein once. In the table there are around 1,200,000 distinct CDR3 sequences, 35% to 40% of which are singletons. The germline gives CDR1 SGHNT, CDR2 YYREEE (reference sequence). CDR3 length equals 15 residues. With 9 bases removed from V and 2 bases from J, the gap between germline ends came to 20 bases.

The chain couples TRBV5-4 to TRBJ1-1, with D hard to call. Sequenced input: peripheral blood or thyroid tissue (not recorded which). This sequence was found in an adult man with Graves' hyperthyroidism. The CDR3 sequence: CAISGSARRNTEAFF. CDR3 sequence (DNA): TGTGCCATATCGGGGTCCGCAAGACGAAACACTGAAGCTTTCTTT.